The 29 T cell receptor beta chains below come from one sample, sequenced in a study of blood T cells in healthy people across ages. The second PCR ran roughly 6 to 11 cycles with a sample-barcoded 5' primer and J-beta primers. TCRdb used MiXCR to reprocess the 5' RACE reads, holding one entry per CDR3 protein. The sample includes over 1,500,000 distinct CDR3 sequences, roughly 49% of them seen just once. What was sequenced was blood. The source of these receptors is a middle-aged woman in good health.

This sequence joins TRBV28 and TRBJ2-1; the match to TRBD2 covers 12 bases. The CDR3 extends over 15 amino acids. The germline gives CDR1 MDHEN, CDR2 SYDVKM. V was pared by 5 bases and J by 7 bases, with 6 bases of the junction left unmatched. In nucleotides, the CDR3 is TGTGCCAGCAGTCCAACCGGGACTAGCGGGAATGAGCAGTTCTTC. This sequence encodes CASSPTGTSGNEQFF.

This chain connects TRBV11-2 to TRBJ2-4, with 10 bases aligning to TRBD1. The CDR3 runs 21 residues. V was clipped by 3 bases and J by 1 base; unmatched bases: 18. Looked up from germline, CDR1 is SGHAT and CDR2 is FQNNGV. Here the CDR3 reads CASSLQRPGQGRVGAKNIQYF. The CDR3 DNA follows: TGTGCCAGCAGCTTGCAACGACCGGGACAGGGGCGGGTCGGCGCCAAAAACATTCAGTACTTC.

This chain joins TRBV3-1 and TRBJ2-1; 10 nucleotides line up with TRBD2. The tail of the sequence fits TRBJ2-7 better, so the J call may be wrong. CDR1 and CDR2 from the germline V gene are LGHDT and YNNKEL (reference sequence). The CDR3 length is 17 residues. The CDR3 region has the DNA TGTGCCAGCAGCCTCCCTCAGGGACTAGCGAGCTACAATGAGCAGTACTTC. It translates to CASSLPQGLASYNEQYF.

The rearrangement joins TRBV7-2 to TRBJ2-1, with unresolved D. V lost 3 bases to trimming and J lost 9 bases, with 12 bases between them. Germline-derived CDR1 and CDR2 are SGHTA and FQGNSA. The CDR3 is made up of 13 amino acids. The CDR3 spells CASSFSSLGEQFF. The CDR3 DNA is TGTGCCAGCAGCTTCTCGAGTCTGGGTGAGCAGTTCTTC.

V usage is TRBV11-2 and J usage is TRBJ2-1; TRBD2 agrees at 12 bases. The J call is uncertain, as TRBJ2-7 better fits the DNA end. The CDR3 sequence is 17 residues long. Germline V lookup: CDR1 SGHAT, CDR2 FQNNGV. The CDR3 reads CASYILAGGLGANEQYF. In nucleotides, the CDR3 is TGTGCCAGCTACATCCTAGCGGGGGGGCTGGGTGCAAATGAGCAGTACTTC.

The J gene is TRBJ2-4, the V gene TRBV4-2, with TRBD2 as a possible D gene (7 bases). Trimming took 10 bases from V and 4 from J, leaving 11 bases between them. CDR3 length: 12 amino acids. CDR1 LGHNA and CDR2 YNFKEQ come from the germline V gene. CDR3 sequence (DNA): TGTGCCACTAAGGGGGGGAAAAACATTCAGTACTTC. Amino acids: CATKGGKNIQYF.

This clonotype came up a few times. CDR3 sequence: CASSLPSGGVDEQFF. The CDR3 DNA follows: TGTGCCAGCAGTCTTCCTAGCGGGGGGGTGGATGAGCAGTTCTTC. The chain combines TRBV27 with TRBJ2-1, with 12 bases aligning to TRBD2. Germline V CDR1 and CDR2: MNHEY, SMNVEV (reference sequence). With V trimmed by 5 bases and J by 8 bases, 7 bases remained unmatched. The CDR3 has 15 amino acids.

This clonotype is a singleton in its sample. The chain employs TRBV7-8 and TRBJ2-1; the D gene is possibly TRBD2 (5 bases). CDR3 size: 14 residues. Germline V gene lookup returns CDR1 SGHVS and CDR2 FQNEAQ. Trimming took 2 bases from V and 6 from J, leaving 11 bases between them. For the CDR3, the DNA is TGTGCCAGCAGCTTAAGGAGCGAGGGCAATGAGCAGTTCTTC. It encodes CASSLRSEGNEQFF.

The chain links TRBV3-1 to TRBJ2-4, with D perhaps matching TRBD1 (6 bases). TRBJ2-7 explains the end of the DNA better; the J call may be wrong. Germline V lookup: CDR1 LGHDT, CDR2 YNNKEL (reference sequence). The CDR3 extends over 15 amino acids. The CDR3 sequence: CASSQNQGINYEQYF. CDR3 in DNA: TGTGCCAGCAGCCAAAATCAGGGGATTAACTACGAGCAGTACTTC.

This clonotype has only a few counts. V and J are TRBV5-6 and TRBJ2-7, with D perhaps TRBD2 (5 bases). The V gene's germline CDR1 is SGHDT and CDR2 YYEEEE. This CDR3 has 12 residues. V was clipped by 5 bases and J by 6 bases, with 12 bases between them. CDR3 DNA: TGTGCCAGCAGGAGGGTCGGAGGCGAGCAGTACTTC. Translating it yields CASRRVGGEQYF.

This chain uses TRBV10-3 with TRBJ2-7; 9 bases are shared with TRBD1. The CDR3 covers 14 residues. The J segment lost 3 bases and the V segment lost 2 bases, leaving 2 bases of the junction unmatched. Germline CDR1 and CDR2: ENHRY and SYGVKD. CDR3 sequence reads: CAISEETGGYEQYF. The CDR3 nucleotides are TGTGCCATCAGTGAGGAGACAGGGGGCTACGAGCAGTACTTC.

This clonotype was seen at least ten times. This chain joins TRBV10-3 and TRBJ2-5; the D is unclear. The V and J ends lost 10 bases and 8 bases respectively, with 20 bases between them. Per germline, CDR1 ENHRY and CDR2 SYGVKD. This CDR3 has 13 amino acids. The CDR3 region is CATSDGRSDTQYF. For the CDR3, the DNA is TGTGCCACCTCGGACGGTCGGTCTGACACCCAGTACTTC.

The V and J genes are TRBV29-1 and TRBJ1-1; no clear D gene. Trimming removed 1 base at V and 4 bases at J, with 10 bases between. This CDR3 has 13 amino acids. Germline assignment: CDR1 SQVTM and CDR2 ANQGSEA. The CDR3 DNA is TGCAGCGTTGAAGTCGGAAAGAGCACTGAAGCTTTCTTT. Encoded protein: CSVEVGKSTEAFF.

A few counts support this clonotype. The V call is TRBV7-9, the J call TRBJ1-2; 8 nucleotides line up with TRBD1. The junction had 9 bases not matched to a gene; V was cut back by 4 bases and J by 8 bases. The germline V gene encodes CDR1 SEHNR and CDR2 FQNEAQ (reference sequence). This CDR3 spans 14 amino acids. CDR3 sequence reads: CASSWTGIGEGYTF. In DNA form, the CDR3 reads TGTGCCAGCAGCTGGACAGGGATCGGGGAGGGCTACACCTTC.

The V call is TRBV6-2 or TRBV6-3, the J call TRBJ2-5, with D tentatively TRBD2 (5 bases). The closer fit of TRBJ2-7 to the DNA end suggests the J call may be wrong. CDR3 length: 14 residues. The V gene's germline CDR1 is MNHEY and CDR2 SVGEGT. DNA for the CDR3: TGTGCCAGCAGTTACTCGGGGAGTGTCTACGAGCAGTACTTC. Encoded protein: CASSYSGSVYEQYF.

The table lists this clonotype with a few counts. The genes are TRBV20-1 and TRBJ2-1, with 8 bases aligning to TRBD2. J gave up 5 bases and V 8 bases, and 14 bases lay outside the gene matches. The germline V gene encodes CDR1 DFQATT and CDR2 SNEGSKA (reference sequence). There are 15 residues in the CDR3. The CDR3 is CSPTDRGGIHNEQFF. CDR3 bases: TGCAGTCCAACTGACCGGGGGGGCATCCACAATGAGCAGTTCTTC.

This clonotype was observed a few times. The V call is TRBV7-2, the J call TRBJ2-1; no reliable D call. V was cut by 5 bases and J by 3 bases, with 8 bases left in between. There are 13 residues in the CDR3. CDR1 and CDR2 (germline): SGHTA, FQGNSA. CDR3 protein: CASSGEYYNEQFF. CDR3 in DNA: TGTGCCAGCAGCGGGGAATACTACAATGAGCAGTTCTTC.

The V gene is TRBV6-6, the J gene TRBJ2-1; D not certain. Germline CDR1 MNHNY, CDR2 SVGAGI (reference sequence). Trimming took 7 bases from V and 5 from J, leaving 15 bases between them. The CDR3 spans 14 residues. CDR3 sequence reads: CASTKDGSHNEQFF. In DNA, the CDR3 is TGTGCCAGCACCAAGGACGGGTCGCACAATGAGCAGTTCTTC.

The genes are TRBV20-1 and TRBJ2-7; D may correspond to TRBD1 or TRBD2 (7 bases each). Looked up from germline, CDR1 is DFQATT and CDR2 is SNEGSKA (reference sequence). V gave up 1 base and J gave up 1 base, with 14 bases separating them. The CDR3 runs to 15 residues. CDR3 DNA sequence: TGCAGTGCTAGAGGGGGGGGGACAGCGTCCTACGAGCAGTACTTC. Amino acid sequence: CSARGGGTASYEQYF.

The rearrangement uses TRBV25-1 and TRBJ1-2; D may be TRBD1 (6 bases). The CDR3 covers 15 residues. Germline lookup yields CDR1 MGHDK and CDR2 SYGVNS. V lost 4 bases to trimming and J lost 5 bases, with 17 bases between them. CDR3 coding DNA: TGTGCCAGCAGTGTCGGAGGGGGGGGCGCGTATGGCTACACCTTC. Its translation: CASSVGGGGAYGYTF.

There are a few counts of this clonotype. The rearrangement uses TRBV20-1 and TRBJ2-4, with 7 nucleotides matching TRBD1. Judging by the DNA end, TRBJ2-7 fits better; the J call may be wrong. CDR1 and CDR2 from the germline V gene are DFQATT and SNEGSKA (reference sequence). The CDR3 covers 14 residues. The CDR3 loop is CSASGTVGPYEQYF. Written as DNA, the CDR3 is TGCAGTGCGTCAGGGACAGTGGGCCCCTACGAGCAGTACTTC.

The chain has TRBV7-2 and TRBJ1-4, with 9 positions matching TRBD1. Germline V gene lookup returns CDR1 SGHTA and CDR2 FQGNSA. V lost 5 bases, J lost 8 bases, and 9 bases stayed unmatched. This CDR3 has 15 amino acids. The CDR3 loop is CASSDRTGVREKLFF. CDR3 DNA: TGTGCCAGCAGCGACCGGACAGGGGTGCGGGAAAAACTGTTTTTT.

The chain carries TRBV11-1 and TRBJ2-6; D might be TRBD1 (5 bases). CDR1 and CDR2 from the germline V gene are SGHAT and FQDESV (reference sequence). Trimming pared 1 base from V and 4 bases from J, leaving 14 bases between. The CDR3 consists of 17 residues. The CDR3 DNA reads TGTGCCAGCAGCTTAGGTGTCCAGGGTTACGGGGCCAACGTCCTGACTTTC. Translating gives CASSLGVQGYGANVLTF.

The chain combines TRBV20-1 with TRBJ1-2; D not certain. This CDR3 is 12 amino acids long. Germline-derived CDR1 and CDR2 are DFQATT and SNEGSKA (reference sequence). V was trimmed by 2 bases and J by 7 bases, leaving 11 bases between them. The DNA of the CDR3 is TGCAGTGCTAGACACGGGATGCGTGGCTACACCTTC. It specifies CSARHGMRGYTF.

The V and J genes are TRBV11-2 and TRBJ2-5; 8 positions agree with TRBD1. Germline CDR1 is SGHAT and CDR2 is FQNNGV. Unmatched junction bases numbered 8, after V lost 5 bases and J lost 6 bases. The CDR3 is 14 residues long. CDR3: CASSLTTGEKTQYF. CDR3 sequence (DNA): TGTGCCAGCAGCCTTACGACAGGGGAAAAGACCCAGTACTTC.

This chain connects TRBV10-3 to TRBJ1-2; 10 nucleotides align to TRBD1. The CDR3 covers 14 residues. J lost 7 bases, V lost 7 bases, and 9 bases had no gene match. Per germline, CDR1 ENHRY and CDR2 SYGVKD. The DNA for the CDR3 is TGTGCCATCACCCAGGGACAGGGGAGTTCTGGCTACACCTTC. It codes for CAITQGQGSSGYTF.

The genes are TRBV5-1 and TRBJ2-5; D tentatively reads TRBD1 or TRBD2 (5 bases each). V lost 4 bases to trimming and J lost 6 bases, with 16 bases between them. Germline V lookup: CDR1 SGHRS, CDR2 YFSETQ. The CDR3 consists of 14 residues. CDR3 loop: CASSEGPESKTQYF. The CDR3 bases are TGCGCCAGCAGCGAGGGACCGGAGAGCAAGACCCAGTACTTC.

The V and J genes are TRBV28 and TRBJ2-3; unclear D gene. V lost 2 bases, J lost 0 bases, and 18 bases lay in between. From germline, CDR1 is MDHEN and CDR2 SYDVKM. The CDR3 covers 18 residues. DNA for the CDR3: TGTGCCAGCAGTTTAACGTTCAGGCAGCCCCATAGCACAGATACGCAGTATTTT. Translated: CASSLTFRQPHSTDTQYF. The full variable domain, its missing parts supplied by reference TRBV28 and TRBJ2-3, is DVKVTQSSRYLVKRTGEKVFLECVQDMDHENMFWYRQDPGLGLRLIYFSYDVKMKEKGDIPEGYSVSREKKERFSLILESASTNQTSMYLCASSLTFRQPHSTDTQYFGPGTRLTVL.

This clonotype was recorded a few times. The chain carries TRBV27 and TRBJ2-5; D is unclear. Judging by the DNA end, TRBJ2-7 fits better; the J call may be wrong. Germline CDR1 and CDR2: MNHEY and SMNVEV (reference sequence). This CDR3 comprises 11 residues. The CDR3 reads CASSSVNEQYF. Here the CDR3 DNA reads TGTGCCAGCAGTTCCGTTAACGAGCAGTACTTC.